This T cell receptor beta chain was captured in a study of shared clonotypes between healthy human individuals. CD45RO-negative cells were positively selected for CCR7, leaving out terminally differentiated effector memory CD45RA+ cells. The data were produced by immunoSEQ multiplex PCR, yet TCRdb's version contains in-frame clones alone and is incomplete. The data hold roughly 1,800,000 clones, with less than 95% observed a single time. The V gene's germline CDR1 is SEHNR and CDR2 FQNEAQ (reference sequence). Trimming removed 4 bases at V and 3 bases at J, with 13 bases between. The CDR3 totals 14 residues.

This TCR was recovered from a man between 18 and 29 years old in good health. This chain connects TRBV7-9 to TRBJ2-7; no clear D. Sequencing was done on a sample of naive CD8+ T cells sorted from blood. CDR3 in amino acids: CASSSSRGYYEQYF. The DNA for the CDR3 is TGTGCCAGCAGCTCAAGTCGAGGTTACTACGAGCAGTACTTC.